This record concerns one T cell receptor (beta chain) sequence. The antigen it recognizes is unknown. No clone much larger than this one lies a single base away; base qualities are absent. The protocol used for the library was PCR. This sample was sequenced with an Illumina HiSeq 2500. TCR libraries were prepared with molecular barcoding, using unique molecular identifiers to normalize TCRbeta repertoire quantification. TCRdb itself trimmed the public reads at Q25 with fastp, ran MiXCR and retained productive beta chains. A single entry per CDR3 protein holds the most common genes and DNA from its merged rows. This sample is represented by 90,000 to 100,000 distinct CDR3 sequences; about 25% of them were singletons. The ten largest clones capture around a fifth of the sample. This sample is drawn from a study of T-cell reconstitution after alpha-beta-depleted transplantation in children (dated by TCRdb to 2015 to 2016). Broadly, across the study: Using TCR repertoire profiling, the study followed T-cell immune reconstitution in a quantitative way in children after TCRalphabeta/CD19-depleted allogeneic hematopoietic cell transplantation. Here is what the overall study found, with its caveats: The apparently early alphabetaT-cell count recovery about two months after transplant was reportedly dependent on only several hundred rapidly expanded clones derived from non-depleted graft cells. In some patients, the high TCRbeta diversity seen at day 60 was put down to recipient T cells and intrathymic progenitors that had survived conditioning. Hyperexpanded clone frequencies declined over subsequent months; after one year, T-cell counts and TCRbeta diversity were mostly attributed to newly produced T cells.

V loses 1 base of germline sequence and J loses 6 bases, and the interval between the two ends is 6 bases. According to the germline V gene, CDR1 reads LGHNA and CDR2 reads YNFKEQ. The CDR3 covers 13 residues, taking in both the cysteine and the phenylalanine. Kept here is only the CDR3 DNA, which spans 39 bases and is read in frame from base 1. Sample treatment or condition, as interpreted from the label and publication: allogeneic hematopoietic cell transplantation with graft depleted of TCRalphabeta T cells and CD19 B cells. Transplant recipients were children who received TCRalphabeta/CD19-depleted allogeneic hematopoietic cell grafts.

The chain links TRBV4-2 with TRBJ2-2, with the D gene uncertain. The sequences come from PBMCs, collected before TCRalphabeta/CD19-depleted stem cell transplant. The receptor was isolated from a boy between 2 and 10 years old with acute lymphoblastic leukemia, due to receive a stem cell transplant. The CDR3 in this case is CASSQVESGELFF. The DNA is TGTGCCAGCAGCCAAGTAGAATCCGGGGAGCTGTTTTTT.